Each of the 31 T cell receptor beta chains below was sequenced from the same sample in a study of patients and donors after allogeneic stem cell transplantation. TCRdb re-analysed the RT-PCR reads in MiXCR, keeping a single row per CDR3 protein. The table includes about 89,000 distinct CDR3 sequences, around 46% detected once. The sample was blood, either unsorted or a sorted T cell fraction (not recorded which). These receptors originate from a human donor who was either an allogeneic HSCT recipient or a stem cell or donor lymphocyte infusion donor (not recorded which). It is not recorded whose cells these are; they may come from a transplant donor.

The gene calls are TRBV7-9 and TRBJ2-5, with D uncertain. Trimming took off 3 bases at V and 1 base at J, with 9 bases between the two ends. Germline V CDR1 and CDR2: SEHNR, FQNEAQ (reference sequence). The CDR3 length is 14 residues. This CDR3 reads CASSLSGTQETQYF. Here the CDR3 DNA reads TGTGCCAGCAGCTTGTCTGGCACCCAAGAGACCCAGTACTTC.

The CDR3 is CANRAAHYGYTF. DNA for the CDR3: TGTGCCAATCGGGCAGCACACTATGGCTACACCTTC. The chain combines TRBV7-3 with TRBJ1-2; no clear D gene. The CDR3 extends over 12 amino acids. The V gene lost 10 bases and the J gene lost 3 bases, with 12 bases spanning the gap. CDR1 and CDR2 from the germline V gene are SGHTA and FQGTGA.

The sample holds a few counts of this clonotype. This sequence joins TRBV28 and TRBJ1-2, with D unclear. Looked up from germline, CDR1 is MDHEN and CDR2 is SYDVKM. The CDR3 sequence is 12 residues long. Trimming removed 2 bases at V and 3 bases at J, with 4 bases between. In nucleotides, the CDR3 is TGTGCCAGCAGTTTAGAAGACTATGGCTACACCTTC. Protein product: CASSLEDYGYTF.

The V call is TRBV7-9, the J call TRBJ1-2; D is perhaps TRBD1 (5 bases). V was pared by 5 bases and J by 5 bases, with 12 bases between. From germline, CDR1 is SEHNR and CDR2 FQNEAQ (reference sequence). This CDR3 has 13 amino acids. The CDR3 is CASSPGIEYGYTF. The CDR3 bases are TGTGCCAGCAGCCCAGGGATCGAGTATGGCTACACCTTC. Full variable domain (outside the CDR3, taken from reference TRBV7-9 and TRBJ1-2): DTGVSQNPRHKITKRGQNVTFRCDPISEHNRLYWYRQTLGQGPEFLTYFQNEAQLEKSRLLSDRFSAERPKGSFSTLEIQRTEQGDSAMYLCASSPGIEYGYTFGSGTRLTVV.

The V and J genes are TRBV6-1 and TRBJ1-2, with TRBD1 as a possible D gene (6 bases). V dropped 6 bases and J dropped 6 bases, with 14 bases sitting between them. Germline CDR1 MNHNS, CDR2 SASEGT. This CDR3 comprises 13 residues. The CDR3 DNA reads TGTGCCAGCAGAGACAGGTTAGGAGATGGCTACACCTTC. The encoded protein is CASRDRLGDGYTF.

The chain carries TRBV6-2 or TRBV6-3 and TRBJ2-1; perhaps TRBD1 as D (5 bases). The V and J ends lost 4 bases and 10 bases respectively, with 17 bases between them. Germline loops: CDR1 MNHEY, CDR2 SVGEGT. The CDR3 runs 14 residues. The CDR3 DNA reads as TGTGCCAGCAGTTCCGGCTGGACATCAAGGGAGCAGTTCTTC. This sequence encodes CASSSGWTSREQFF.

The chain is built from TRBV4-3 and TRBJ1-1, with D perhaps TRBD1 (5 bases). V was shortened by 3 bases and J by 5 bases, with 10 bases between the two germline ends. The germline CDR1 and CDR2 sequences are LGHNA and YSLEER. The CDR3 spans 13 residues. CDR3 region: CASSQSRGTEAFF. CDR3 coding DNA: TGCGCCAGCAGCCAGTCCCGGGGGACTGAAGCTTTCTTT.

The V gene is TRBV27, the J gene TRBJ1-2; the D gene is possibly TRBD1 (5 bases). Germline lookup yields CDR1 MNHEY and CDR2 SMNVEV (reference sequence). Trimming took off 3 bases at V and 4 bases at J, with 12 bases between the two ends. The CDR3 spans 14 residues. CDR3 in DNA: TGTGCCAGCAGTTTTAGGGAGGGGACCTATGGCTACACCTTC. Amino acid sequence: CASSFREGTYGYTF.

The rearrangement links TRBV20-1 to TRBJ2-7, with TRBD2 matching 8 bases. V lost 6 bases to trimming and J lost 5 bases; unmatched junction nucleotides: 12. This CDR3 comprises 14 residues. Germline CDR1 and CDR2: DFQATT and SNEGSKA (reference sequence). CDR3 DNA sequence: TGCAGTGCAGGGGTTCAGCGGGAGATCCACGAGCAGTACTTC. It codes for CSAGVQREIHEQYF.

This chain uses TRBV7-9 with TRBJ1-3, with D hard to call. The CDR3 extends over 14 amino acids. V gave up 5 bases and J gave up 4 bases, with 12 bases separating them. Germline-derived CDR1 and CDR2 are SEHNR and FQNEAQ (reference sequence). The CDR3 here is CASSPEAGGNTIYF. The CDR3 region has the DNA TGTGCCAGCAGCCCAGAAGCAGGAGGAAACACCATATATTTT.

The CDR3 spells CASSLAGISYNSPLHF. As DNA, the CDR3 is TGTGCCAGCAGTTTAGCGGGAATCTCCTATAATTCACCCCTCCACTTT. The J gene is TRBJ1-6, the V gene TRBV28; D remains unclear. Germline values: CDR1 MDHEN, CDR2 SYDVKM. V was pared by 2 bases and J by 0 bases, with 8 bases between. This CDR3 comprises 16 residues. Complete variable domain (other parts from reference TRBV28 and TRBJ1-6): DVKVTQSSRYLVKRTGEKVFLECVQDMDHENMFWYRQDPGLGLRLIYFSYDVKMKEKGDIPEGYSVSREKKERFSLILESASTNQTSMYLCASSLAGISYNSPLHFGNGTRLTVT.

The chain is built from TRBV20-1 and TRBJ1-1; D unclear. There are 13 residues in the CDR3. The germline V gene encodes CDR1 DFQATT and CDR2 SNEGSKA (reference sequence). Trimming pared 8 bases from V and 0 bases from J, leaving 13 bases between. The CDR3 DNA follows: TGCAGTCCCACTAAAAGATTGAACACTGAAGCTTTCTTT. This gives the protein CSPTKRLNTEAFF.

The rearrangement links TRBV5-5 to TRBJ1-5; 8 nucleotides agree with TRBD1. The germline V gene encodes CDR1 SGHKS and CDR2 YYEKEE (reference sequence). V was pared by 3 bases and J by 3 bases, with 5 bases of the junction left unmatched. The CDR3 length is 15 residues. This chain's CDR3 is CASSSQGEVNQPQHF. In DNA, the CDR3 is TGTGCCAGCAGCTCACAGGGGGAAGTCAATCAGCCCCAGCATTTT.

V gene TRBV6-5 combines with J gene TRBJ1-2; weak D call: TRBD1 (6 bases). The CDR3 loop spans 13 amino acids. The germline V gene encodes CDR1 MNHEY and CDR2 SVGAGI. V was cut by 5 bases and J by 4 bases, with 11 bases left in between. The CDR3 loop reads CASSRRGGYGYTF. The CDR3 DNA reads TGTGCCAGCAGTCGCAGGGGCGGCTATGGCTACACCTTC.

This clonotype was picked up a small number of times. This rearrangement joins TRBV3-1 to TRBJ2-3; 7 bases match TRBD2. Trimming took 1 base from V and 7 from J; bases not matched to a gene: 8. CDR1 and CDR2 (germline): LGHDT, YNNKEL (reference sequence). This CDR3 spans 15 amino acids. The CDR3 sequence is CASSQGAGPSNTQYF. CDR3 bases: TGTGCCAGCAGCCAAGGAGCGGGGCCCTCGAATACGCAGTATTTT.

DNA of the CDR3: TGTGCCAGCAGCTTGCCCGAAAACTCTGGAAACACCATATATTTT. Protein product: CASSLPENSGNTIYF. The chain employs TRBV5-5 and TRBJ1-3; D gene unclear. V was pared by 1 base and J by 0 bases, with 8 bases between. The CDR3 extends over 15 amino acids. Germline loops: CDR1 SGHKS, CDR2 YYEKEE (reference sequence).

The chain recombines TRBV6-2 or TRBV6-3 with TRBJ1-1; a weak D match, TRBD1 (6 bases). The length of the CDR3 is 15 residues. V lost 4 bases to trimming and J lost 3 bases, with 15 bases between them. Germline loops: CDR1 MNHEY, CDR2 SVGEGT. The CDR3 protein is CASSSTTGEDTEAFF. CDR3 nucleotide sequence: TGTGCCAGCAGTTCGACGACAGGTGAAGACACTGAAGCTTTCTTT.

This clonotype was seen more than once but under ten times. The rearrangement links TRBV5-1 to TRBJ1-6, with 8 bases fitting TRBD1. CDR1 and CDR2 (germline): SGHRS, YFSETQ. The CDR3 has 13 residues. The J segment lost 7 bases and the V segment lost 5 bases, leaving 2 bases of the junction unmatched. Here the CDR3 reads CASRQGENSPLHF. Here the CDR3 DNA reads TGCGCCAGCAGACAGGGGGAAAATTCACCCCTCCACTTT.

V is TRBV29-1 and J is TRBJ1-1; tentative D call: TRBD1 (5 bases). The CDR3 loop spans 11 amino acids. Looked up from germline, CDR1 is SQVTM and CDR2 is ANQGSEA. The CDR3 region has the DNA TGCAGTGTGGGACCGAACACTGAAGCTTTCTTT. Translating it yields CSVGPNTEAFF. Variable domain in full (rest from reference TRBV29-1 and TRBJ1-1): SAVISQKPSRDICQRGTSLTIQCQVDSQVTMMFWYRQQPGQSLTLIATANQGSEATYESGFVIDKFPISRPNLTFSTLTVSNMSPEDSSIYLCSVGPNTEAFFGQGTRLTVV.

This chain connects TRBV7-3 to TRBJ1-1; 8 nucleotides align to TRBD1. V trimming: 5 bases; J trimming: 8 bases; junction bases outside the gene matches: 4. Germline V gene lookup returns CDR1 SGHTA and CDR2 FQGTGA. The CDR3 loop spans 12 amino acids. This chain's CDR3 is CASSPHRGEAFF. As DNA, the CDR3 is TGTGCCAGCAGCCCCCACAGGGGGGAAGCTTTCTTT.

The chain joins TRBV12-3 or TRBV12-4 to TRBJ1-5; D is unclear. The CDR3 length is 14 residues. V lost 4 bases and J lost 3, with 10 bases in between. CDR3 DNA sequence: TGTGCCAGCAGTTACGGACGGGACAATCAGCCCCAGCATTTT. Translation gives CASSYGRDNQPQHF.

This sequence joins TRBV12-3 or TRBV12-4 and TRBJ1-2; 10 bases are shared with TRBD1. The CDR3 loop spans 15 amino acids. Losses at the gene ends were 1 base for V and 4 bases for J; bases not matched to a gene: 3. The CDR3 coding sequence is TGTGCCAGCAGTTTAGGGGGACAGGGGCCCTATGGCTACACCTTC. It yields the protein CASSLGGQGPYGYTF.

The V and J genes are TRBV4-1 and TRBJ1-5; D uncertain. The germline V gene has CDR1 MGHRA and CDR2 YSYEKL. This CDR3 has 15 residues. V was trimmed by 1 base and J by 7 bases, leaving 14 bases between them. The CDR3 nucleotides are TGCGCCAGCAGCCAAGGGATACCGGGGAACCAGCCCCAGCATTTT. Amino acids: CASSQGIPGNQPQHF.

The chain links TRBV29-1 to TRBJ1-6; 7 nucleotides line up with TRBD1. Germline trimming cut 7 bases from V and 0 bases from J; bases unmatched to any gene: 0. The germline V gene has CDR1 SQVTM and CDR2 ANQGSEA. This CDR3 is built from 13 residues. The CDR3 reads CSGQGSYNSPLHF. The CDR3 DNA is TGCAGCGGACAGGGCTCCTATAATTCACCCCTCCACTTT.

CDR3 in amino acids: CASSSSTDRGGYTF. The CDR3 DNA sequence: TGTGCCAGCAGCTCCTCGACGGACCGTGGGGGCTACACCTTC. This chain uses TRBV11-2 with TRBJ1-2; D is unclear. CDR1 and CDR2 (germline): SGHAT, FQNNGV. V was cut by 4 bases and J by 8 bases, with 17 bases left in between. The CDR3 consists of 14 residues. The entire variable domain, with the rest obtained from reference TRBV11-2 and TRBJ1-2, is as follows: EAGVAQSPRYKIIEKRQSVAFWCNPISGHATLYWYQQILGQGPKLLIQFQNNGVVDDSQLPKDRFSAERLKGVDSTLKIQPAKLEDSAVYLCASSSSTDRGGYTFGSGTRLTVV.

The chain has TRBV29-1 and TRBJ2-7, with D maybe TRBD2 (6 bases). Trimming stripped 4 bases from V and 0 bases from J, with 16 bases between. Germline V gene sequence: CDR1 SQVTM, CDR2 ANQGSEA. This CDR3 contains 15 residues. CDR3 coding DNA: TGCAGCGTTGCCGGCGGTTTAGCGGTCTCCTACGAGCAGTACTTC. Protein sequence: CSVAGGLAVSYEQYF.

This chain joins TRBV20-1 and TRBJ2-2; TRBD1 agrees at 9 bases. The V gene's germline CDR1 is DFQATT and CDR2 SNEGSKA (reference sequence). V shed 5 bases, J shed 6 bases, and the junction held 13 bases outside the gene matches. The CDR3 runs 16 residues. The CDR3 protein is CSASRDRAPNAGELFF. The DNA for the CDR3 is TGCAGTGCTTCCCGGGACAGGGCCCCCAACGCCGGGGAGCTGTTTTTT.

The chain recombines TRBV5-1 with TRBJ1-1; 12 bases map to TRBD1. There are 15 residues in the CDR3. The V and J ends lost 3 bases and 5 bases, in that order; junction bases with no gene match: 5. Germline values: CDR1 SGHRS, CDR2 YFSETQ. This chain's CDR3 is CASSSGDRGLTEAFF. The DNA of the CDR3 is TGCGCCAGCAGCTCGGGGGACAGGGGGCTGACTGAAGCTTTCTTT.

The V gene is TRBV7-2, the J gene TRBJ1-1, with unresolved D. Germline CDR1 SGHTA, CDR2 FQGNSA. The CDR3 totals 13 residues. The V and J ends lost 0 bases and 6 bases respectively, with 8 bases between them. The CDR3 region is CASSLARGAEAFF. CDR3 nucleotides: TGTGCCAGCAGCTTAGCGCGGGGAGCTGAAGCTTTCTTT.

The chain joins TRBV5-6 to TRBJ1-6; no clear D. This CDR3 has 15 amino acids. Trimming took off 3 bases at V and 0 bases at J, with 7 bases between the two ends. Germline-derived CDR1 and CDR2 are SGHDT and YYEEEE. CDR3 loop: CASSSDFSYNSPLHF. In DNA form, the CDR3 reads TGTGCCAGCAGCTCCGACTTCTCCTATAATTCACCCCTCCACTTT.

The chain combines TRBV9 with TRBJ1-6; TRBD1 aligns across 7 bases. Trimming took 2 bases from V and 7 from J; bases not matched to a gene: 9. This CDR3 has 16 amino acids. Germline assignment: CDR1 SGDLS and CDR2 YYNGEE. In DNA, the CDR3 is TGTGCCAGCAGCGTCGCCGACAGGGATAGGAATTCACCCCTCCACTTT. It codes for CASSVADRDRNSPLHF.